Listed here are 24 T cell receptor beta chains from one sample, sequenced in a study of blood T cells in healthy people across ages. Through a sample-barcoded 5' primer and a J-beta primer mix, a second PCR was run for roughly 6 to 12 cycles. TCRdb recomputed calls from the 5' RACE reads with MiXCR, one row per CDR3 protein. Among 730,000 or so distinct CDR3 sequences, about 43% were seen once, and the ten largest hold 25% to 35%. Sample: blood. The receptors originated from a man aged 80 or over in good health.

This clonotype was found a few times. The rearrangement uses TRBV12-3 or TRBV12-4 and TRBJ2-3; 11 positions agree with TRBD2. The CDR3 extends over 15 amino acids. The V segment lost 5 bases and the J segment 5 bases; nucleotides outside the gene matches: 6. CDR3 amino acids: CASSRLAGGGDTQYF. In DNA form, the CDR3 reads TGTGCCAGCAGTCGCCTAGCGGGGGGAGGAGATACGCAGTATTTT.

The rearrangement links TRBV12-3 or TRBV12-4 to TRBJ1-2; TRBD1 might be the D (5 bases). CDR3 length: 16 residues. Between the trimmed V and J ends, which lost 7 bases and 4 bases, there was a span of 22 bases. The CDR3 region has the DNA TGTGCCAGCATTGGGGGAGCGACAGTTCATGGCTATGGCTACACCTTC. It codes for CASIGGATVHGYGYTF.

This clonotype was counted once. The chain couples TRBV7-2 to TRBJ2-2, with a weak D call TRBD2 (5 bases). Germline-derived CDR1 and CDR2 are SGHTA and FQGNSA. This CDR3 has 17 residues. V gave up 5 bases and J gave up 4 bases, with 20 bases separating them. CDR3 bases: TGTGCCAGCAGCCCCGGCCGCACAGCGGCAAGCACCGGGGAGCTGTTTTTT. Translating gives CASSPGRTAASTGELFF.

As concerns this clonotype: One end of the junction is discordant with germline, which a read error may explain. The genes are TRBV20-1 and TRBJ2-1, with 9 bases aligning to TRBD2. Germline values: CDR1 DFQATT, CDR2 SNEGSKA (reference sequence). This CDR3 comprises 16 residues. For the CDR3, the DNA is TGCAGTGCTATCCGCGGAAGTGCGGGAGGGCAAAATGGGCAGTTCTTC. Protein: CSAIRGSAGGQNGQFF.

V and J are TRBV7-6 and TRBJ2-7; 10 bases are a match to TRBD1. This CDR3 is 15 amino acids long. The germline V gene encodes CDR1 SGHVS and CDR2 FNYEAQ. Germline trimming cut 6 bases from V and 2 bases from J; bases unmatched to any gene: 7. This CDR3 reads CASRIGQGVAYEQYF. CDR3 coding DNA: TGTGCCAGCAGAATCGGACAGGGGGTAGCCTACGAGCAGTACTTC.

V usage is TRBV20-1 and J usage is TRBJ1-5, with 12 bases matching TRBD1. V shed 5 bases, J shed 3 bases, and the junction held 11 bases outside the gene matches. Germline V lookup: CDR1 DFQATT, CDR2 SNEGSKA (reference sequence). This CDR3 has 17 amino acids. The CDR3 spells CSAGSGTGGKYNQPQHF. In nucleotides, the CDR3 is TGCAGTGCTGGCTCCGGGACAGGGGGCAAGTACAATCAGCCCCAGCATTTT.

The V gene is TRBV10-1, the J gene TRBJ2-5; possible D gene TRBD2, 6 bases. The CDR3 contains 15 residues. V lost 2 bases, J lost 4 bases, and 14 bases lay in between. Germline CDR1 reads WNHNN; CDR2 reads SYGVQD (reference sequence). The CDR3 nucleotides are TGCGCCAGCAGTGAGCGGAGGGGATCAGGAGAGACCCAGTACTTC. Translating it yields CASSERRGSGETQYF.

This clonotype was picked up a small number of times. The rearrangement uses TRBV27 and TRBJ2-7, with D perhaps TRBD2 (6 bases). V was trimmed by 9 bases and J by 2 bases, leaving 20 bases between them. Germline CDR1 reads MNHEY; CDR2 reads SMNVEV (reference sequence). The CDR3 contains 15 residues. The CDR3 spells CASRLGGTQTYEQYF. DNA of the CDR3: TGTGCCAGTCGACTTGGGGGGACTCAAACCTACGAGCAGTACTTC.

The chain has TRBV6-1 and TRBJ2-1; TRBD2 matches at 12 bases. Germline lookup yields CDR1 MNHNS and CDR2 SASEGT. The CDR3 extends over 17 amino acids. The junction had 12 bases not matched to a gene; V was cut back by 8 bases and J by 4 bases. The DNA for the CDR3 is TGTGCCAGCCGAACGTCACTAGCGGGAGGTACATACAATGAGCAGTTCTTC. Translated, it gives CASRTSLAGGTYNEQFF.

The chain uses TRBV3-1 and TRBJ2-5; D possibly corresponds to TRBD2 (6 bases). Trimming took 2 bases from V and 1 from J, leaving 11 bases between them. Looked up from germline, CDR1 is LGHDT and CDR2 is YNNKEL (reference sequence). The CDR3 is 15 amino acids. The CDR3 protein is CASSQWGERQETQYF. The CDR3 nucleotides are TGTGCCAGCAGCCAATGGGGGGAGCGCCAAGAGACCCAGTACTTC.

This rearrangement joins TRBV28 to TRBJ1-2; D is possibly TRBD1 (5 bases). Germline CDR1 is MDHEN and CDR2 is SYDVKM. The V gene lost 5 bases and the J gene lost 8 bases, with 15 bases spanning the gap. This CDR3 has 13 amino acids. The CDR3 here is CASSKQALQGYTF. The CDR3 bases are TGTGCCAGCAGTAAACAGGCTCTCCAAGGCTACACCTTC.

This clonotype was recorded many times. The chain combines TRBV7-2 with TRBJ2-3; tentatively, D is TRBD2 (6 bases). Trimming removed 5 bases at V and 2 bases at J, with 14 bases between. CDR1 is SGHTA, CDR2 FQGNSA, per germline. This CDR3 is 15 amino acids long. The CDR3 loop reads CASSRLVLNTDTQYF. CDR3 nucleotide sequence: TGTGCCAGCAGCCGACTAGTCCTGAACACAGATACGCAGTATTTT.

V gene TRBV7-2 combines with J gene TRBJ1-2, with D possibly being TRBD1 (5 bases). This CDR3 has 12 amino acids. V shed 5 bases and J shed 8 bases, with 12 bases lying between them. From germline, CDR1 is SGHTA and CDR2 FQGNSA. CDR3 protein: CASSPGRAGYTF. CDR3 bases: TGTGCCAGCAGCCCGGGCAGGGCCGGCTACACCTTC.

In DNA form, the CDR3 reads TGTGCCAGCAGTTTTAAGGCCGCGAACACTGAAGCTTTCTTT. It specifies CASSFKAANTEAFF. The chain joins TRBV12-3 or TRBV12-4 to TRBJ1-1; D is ambiguous. This CDR3 contains 14 residues. V lost 3 bases, J lost 1 base, and 9 bases lay in between.

J is TRBJ1-6 and V is TRBV7-8, with a tentative D call TRBD1 (5 bases). Germline CDR1 and CDR2: SGHVS and FQNEAQ. This CDR3 has 16 amino acids. The V end lost 4 bases, the J end lost 6 bases, and 16 bases lay between the germline ends. CDR3 DNA sequence: TGTGCCAGCAGCTACCCCCGGGGCAGTAGTAATTCACCCCTCCACTTT. This translates into CASSYPRGSSNSPLHF.

This clonotype appeared a few times. The chain has TRBV6-2 or TRBV6-3 and TRBJ2-7; 7 bases align to TRBD1. From germline, CDR1 is MNHEY and CDR2 SVGEGT. The CDR3 is made up of 15 amino acids. V lost 4 bases and J lost 3; bases outside the gene matches: 9. The CDR3 nucleotides read TGTGCCAGCAGTTGGGGACAGCTACTTTTCTACGAGCAGTACTTC. Its translation: CASSWGQLLFYEQYF.

This clonotype occurred once. One end of the junction fails to match germline, which may point to a read error. The chain uses TRBV4-2 and TRBJ2-5; 16 positions match TRBD2. There are 18 residues in the CDR3. Looked up from germline, CDR1 is LGHNA and CDR2 is YNFKEQ. DNA of the CDR3: TGTGCCAGCAGCCACGATCCCGGGACTAGCGGGGGGGGCGAGACCCAGTCCTTC. Its protein is CASSHDPGTSGGGETQSF.

This chain joins TRBV11-3 and TRBJ1-6; no clear D. The V gene's germline CDR1 is SGHNT and CDR2 YENEEA. Trimming cost V 3 bases and J 9 bases, with 15 bases left between them. The CDR3 runs 15 residues. The CDR3 here is CASSFGLQDGSPLHF. The CDR3 coding sequence is TGTGCCAGCAGCTTCGGTCTTCAAGATGGTTCACCCCTCCACTTT.

This clonotype was seen only a few times. This sequence joins TRBV11-3 and TRBJ2-3; no definite D call. Germline V lookup: CDR1 SGHNT, CDR2 YENEEA. The germline V and J ends were trimmed by 5 bases and 6 bases, with 9 bases remaining between them. The CDR3 spans 12 residues. In DNA, the CDR3 is TGTGCCAGCAGCCTGGCCCAGGATACGCAGTATTTT. Encoded protein: CASSLAQDTQYF.

This sequence joins TRBV12-3 or TRBV12-4 and TRBJ2-4; unclear D gene. CDR3 length: 11 residues. V lost 9 bases and J lost 13, with 16 bases in between. CDR3 amino acids: CARANRIEQYF. Written as DNA, the CDR3 is TGTGCCAGAGCGAATCGGATAGAGCAGTACTTC.

This clonotype was observed a few times. The CDR3 loop is CASRIQDGANVLTF. The DNA for the CDR3 is TGTGCCAGCAGAATTCAGGATGGGGCCAACGTCCTGACTTTC. This chain connects TRBV6-6 to TRBJ2-6; D remains unclear. V was cut by 6 bases and J by 3 bases, with 9 bases left in between. The length of the CDR3 is 14 residues. Germline-derived CDR1 and CDR2 are MNHNY and SVGAGI (reference sequence).

This clonotype was counted between two and nine times. The gene calls are TRBV6-5 and TRBJ2-6, with D possibly matching TRBD1 (6 bases). Looked up from germline, CDR1 is MNHEY and CDR2 is SVGAGI. Trimming removed 0 bases from V and 4 bases from J, with 13 bases in between. The CDR3 totals 17 residues. This chain's CDR3 is CASSYSPGATGANVLTF. The CDR3, as DNA: TGTGCCAGCAGTTACTCTCCAGGGGCCACCGGGGCCAACGTCCTGACTTTC.

For this clonotype: A read error may be the cause here, since a much bigger clone is one base away. The rearrangement links TRBV6-2 or TRBV6-3 to TRBJ2-1; 7 bases fit TRBD2. With 5 bases clipped from V and 10 bases from J, the junction kept 11 bases outside the gene matches. CDR1 and CDR2 from the germline V gene are MNHEY and SVGEGT. The CDR3 is made up of 14 amino acids. CDR3 bases: TGTGCCAGCAGTAAGGGAGGGATATTGTACGAGCAGTTCTTC. This encodes CASSKGGILYEQFF.

The chain combines TRBV7-2 with TRBJ2-1; 11 positions match TRBD2. Looked up from germline, CDR1 is SGHTA and CDR2 is FQGNSA. Unmatched junction bases numbered 8, after V lost 4 bases and J lost 6 bases. CDR3 size: 16 residues. The CDR3 is CASSSTGTSGINEQFF. CDR3 bases: TGTGCCAGCAGCTCCACCGGGACTAGCGGAATCAATGAGCAGTTCTTC.